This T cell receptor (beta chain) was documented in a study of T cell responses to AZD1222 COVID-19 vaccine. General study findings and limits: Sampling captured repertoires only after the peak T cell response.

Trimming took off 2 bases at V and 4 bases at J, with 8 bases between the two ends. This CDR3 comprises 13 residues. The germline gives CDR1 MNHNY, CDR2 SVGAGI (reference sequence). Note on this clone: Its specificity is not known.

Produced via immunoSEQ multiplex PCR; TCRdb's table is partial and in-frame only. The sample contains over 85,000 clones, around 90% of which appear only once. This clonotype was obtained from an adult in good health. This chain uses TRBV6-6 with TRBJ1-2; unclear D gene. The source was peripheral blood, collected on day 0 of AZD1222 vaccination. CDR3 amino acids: CASSYRTGYGYTF. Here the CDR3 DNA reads TGTGCCAGCAGTTACCGGACCGGCTATGGCTACACCTTC.